These 30 T cell receptor beta chains share one sample of origin, sequenced in a study of siplizumab effects on memory and regulatory T cells. TCRdb's table, derived via immunoSEQ multiplex PCR, lists solely in-frame clones and lacks some. The sample holds roughly 5,000 clones, approximately 46% seen once. Kept together in coculture, the mixed lymphocyte reaction cells spent 6 days at 37°C. These receptors' targets are unknown. Sequenced input: CFSE-low (dividing) CD8+ T cells sorted from an allogeneic mixed lymphocyte reaction. These receptors were obtained from a human donor in good health; the cells came from an allogeneic mixed lymphocyte reaction. Some clones in this sample may be carry-over from other donors' samples.

This clone was found once. The V gene is TRBV5-6, the J gene TRBJ2-7; D is unclear. This CDR3 is built from 13 residues. Looked up from germline, CDR1 is SGHDT and CDR2 is YYEEEE. V was pared by 0 bases and J by 2 bases, with 6 bases between. In nucleotides, the CDR3 is TGTGCCAGCAGCTTGGACCTAACCTACGAGCAGTACTTC. Encoded protein: CASSLDLTYEQYF.

V and J are TRBV5-5 and TRBJ2-1; tentatively, D is TRBD2 (5 bases). The V end lost 4 bases, the J end lost 2 bases, and 10 bases lay between the germline ends. The CDR3 runs 14 residues. Germline-derived CDR1 and CDR2 are SGHKS and YYEKEE (reference sequence). The CDR3 protein is CASSQGSPYNEQFF. The CDR3 DNA is TGTGCCAGCAGCCAAGGGAGTCCCTACAATGAGCAGTTCTTC.

This chain joins TRBV7-9 and TRBJ2-1; possibly TRBD1 or TRBD2 for D (5 bases each). The CDR3 is 12 amino acids. Trimming took 7 bases from V and 6 from J, leaving 10 bases between them. Germline V gene sequence: CDR1 SEHNR, CDR2 FQNEAQ (reference sequence). CDR3 bases: TGTGCCAGCACCGGGACCTCCAATGAGCAGTTCTTC. Its protein is CASTGTSNEQFF. The variable domain in full, completed from reference TRBV7-9 and TRBJ2-1, reads DTGVSQNPRHKITKRGQNVTFRCDPISEHNRLYWYRQTLGQGPEFLTYFQNEAQLEKSRLLSDRFSAERPKGSFSTLEIQRTEQGDSAMYLCASTGTSNEQFFGPGTRLTVL.

The chain combines TRBV28 with TRBJ2-7; D might be TRBD1 (5 bases). V was clipped by 2 bases and J by 0 bases, with 5 bases between them. The germline V gene has CDR1 MDHEN and CDR2 SYDVKM. CDR3 size: 13 residues. The CDR3, as DNA: TGTGCCAGCAGTTTACAGGGCTCCTACGAGCAGTACTTC. Translation gives CASSLQGSYEQYF.

The rearrangement uses TRBV27 and TRBJ2-2; possibly TRBD1 for D (5 bases). The V end lost 2 bases, the J end lost 7 bases, and 11 bases lay between the germline ends. Germline V gene data show CDR1 as MNHEY and CDR2 as SMNVEV (reference sequence). The CDR3 is made up of 14 amino acids. For the CDR3, the DNA is TGTGCCAGCAGTTTAATGCAGGGTTACGGGGAGCTGTTTTTT. It specifies CASSLMQGYGELFF.

The sample holds a few counts of this clone. This chain links TRBV2 with TRBJ2-7; D gene unclear. The CDR3 consists of 11 residues. Germline-derived CDR1 and CDR2 are SNHLY and FYNNEI. V was clipped by 8 bases and J by 2 bases, with 7 bases between them. The CDR3 DNA follows: TGTGCCAGCGACGGAACCTACGAGCAGTACTTC. As protein: CASDGTYEQYF.

This chain links TRBV13 with TRBJ1-2; the D is unclear. The CDR3 loop spans 14 amino acids. V lost 5 bases and J 5 bases, leaving 15 bases between the germline ends. Germline V lookup: CDR1 PRHDT, CDR2 FYEKMQ (reference sequence). CDR3 amino acids: CASSGGGGYYGYTF. CDR3 nucleotides: TGTGCCAGCAGCGGCGGAGGTGGATATTATGGCTACACCTTC.

The chain links TRBV4-1 to TRBJ2-2; maybe TRBD1 (5 bases). Trimming took 5 bases from V and 2 from J, leaving 15 bases between them. This CDR3 is 16 amino acids long. Germline V lookup: CDR1 MGHRA, CDR2 YSYEKL. The CDR3: CASSLGVMGNTGELFF. CDR3 bases: TGCGCCAGCAGCTTAGGGGTCATGGGAAACACCGGGGAGCTGTTTTTT.

This chain links TRBV9 with TRBJ2-3; the D is unclear. There are 15 residues in the CDR3. The germline gives CDR1 SGDLS, CDR2 YYNGEE. Trimming took 0 bases from V and 0 from J, leaving 8 bases between them. The CDR3 nucleotides read TGTGCCAGCAGCGTAGGCACCCTTAGCACAGATACGCAGTATTTT. Amino acid sequence: CASSVGTLSTDTQYF.

This clone has more than one count but fewer than ten. This chain connects TRBV4-1 to TRBJ2-5; possible D gene TRBD2, 6 bases. The ends were cut back, 0 bases at V and 2 bases at J, with 10 bases in the middle. Germline V gene sequence: CDR1 MGHRA, CDR2 YSYEKL. CDR3 length: 15 residues. The CDR3, as DNA: TGCGCCAGCAGCCAAGAGTGGCGGGGTCAAGAGACCCAGTACTTC. Protein sequence: CASSQEWRGQETQYF.

The CDR3 loop is CASSSAGPKLAGNQPQHF. In nucleotides, the CDR3 is TGTGCCAGCAGCAGCGCCGGGCCGAAATTGGCCGGCAATCAGCCCCAGCATTTT. The genes are TRBV5-6 and TRBJ1-5; no reliable D call. Germline V gene sequence: CDR1 SGHDT, CDR2 YYEEEE. V was cut by 4 bases and J by 2 bases, with 22 bases left in between. CDR3 length: 18 amino acids.

This clone was observed a handful of times. The rearrangement uses TRBV6-6 and TRBJ2-1, with 8 nucleotides matching TRBD2. The CDR3 sequence is 15 residues long. The J segment lost 5 bases and the V segment lost 4 bases, leaving 7 bases of the junction unmatched. Germline CDR1 is MNHNY and CDR2 is SVGAGI (reference sequence). Written as DNA, the CDR3 is TGTGCCAGCAGTTCGCCGGGACTAGGAGACAATGAGCAGTTCTTC. It codes for CASSSPGLGDNEQFF.

The gene calls are TRBV27 and TRBJ2-7; 10 bases align to TRBD2. CDR1 and CDR2 (germline): MNHEY, SMNVEV (reference sequence). The CDR3 has 17 amino acids. The J segment lost 2 bases and the V segment lost 3 bases, leaving 10 bases of the junction unmatched. DNA for the CDR3: TGTGCCAGCAGTTTCCTAGCGGGAGAGCCAAACCCCTACGAGCAGTACTTC. Encoded protein: CASSFLAGEPNPYEQYF.

V is TRBV27 and J is TRBJ1-2; 8 nucleotides line up with TRBD1. J lost 8 bases, V lost 3 bases, and 11 bases had no gene match. Germline loops: CDR1 MNHEY, CDR2 SMNVEV (reference sequence). The CDR3 sequence is 15 residues long. This CDR3 reads CASSLRGRGLGGYTF. The CDR3 DNA is TGTGCCAGCAGTTTGAGAGGCAGGGGGCTGGGGGGCTACACCTTC.

The rearrangement joins TRBV28 to TRBJ2-3, with D tentatively TRBD1 (6 bases). This CDR3 spans 16 amino acids. The V end lost 1 base, the J end lost 2 bases, and 13 bases lay between the germline ends. In germline, CDR1 is MDHEN, CDR2 SYDVKM. The CDR3 DNA reads as TGTGCCAGCAGTTTATTGGGACACCAAATCACAGATACGCAGTATTTT. Its protein is CASSLLGHQITDTQYF.

This clone was seen a few times. The V call is TRBV4-1, the J call TRBJ1-4, with a weak D call TRBD1 (5 bases). V was clipped by 5 bases and J by 6 bases, with 16 bases between them. The germline V gene encodes CDR1 MGHRA and CDR2 YSYEKL. The CDR3 is 15 residues long. CDR3 nucleotide sequence: TGCGCCAGCAGCTTACCACAGGTCGGAGATGAAAAACTGTTTTTT. Residues: CASSLPQVGDEKLFF.

This chain links TRBV11-2 with TRBJ2-7, with 9 positions matching TRBD1. Per germline, CDR1 SGHAT and CDR2 FQNNGV. This CDR3 spans 14 amino acids. V shed 5 bases, J shed 3 bases, and the junction held 5 bases outside the gene matches. The CDR3 sequence is CASSLYRGHYEQYF. CDR3 coding DNA: TGTGCCAGCAGCCTGTACAGGGGGCACTACGAGCAGTACTTC.

The genes are TRBV6-1 and TRBJ1-5, with D unclear. V was clipped by 2 bases and J by 4 bases, with 15 bases between them. CDR1 is MNHNS, CDR2 SASEGT, per germline. The CDR3 consists of 16 residues. The CDR3 protein is CASSEKGYLENQPQHF. The CDR3 coding sequence is TGTGCCAGCAGTGAAAAGGGCTACCTAGAAAATCAGCCCCAGCATTTT.

This clone was seen only a few times. The chain joins TRBV2 to TRBJ2-1; D assignment may be TRBD1 or TRBD2 (5 bases each). The CDR3 spans 12 residues. The V gene lost 9 bases and the J gene lost 4 bases, with 10 bases spanning the gap. Germline CDR1 is SNHLY and CDR2 is FYNNEI. The CDR3 DNA reads as TGTGCCAGGAGGGACGAGTACAATGAGCAGTTCTTC. Translating it yields CARRDEYNEQFF. Filled out from reference TRBV2 and TRBJ2-1, the complete variable domain reads EPEVTQTPSHQVTQMGQEVILRCVPISNHLYFYWYRQILGQKVEFLVSFYNNEISEKSEIFDDQFSVERPDGSNFTLKIRSTKLEDSAMYFCARRDEYNEQFFGPGTRLTVL.

The chain carries TRBV9 and TRBJ2-7; maybe TRBD1 (6 bases). CDR3 length equals 15 residues. Germline values: CDR1 SGDLS, CDR2 YYNGEE. V shed 0 bases and J shed 6 bases, with 16 bases lying between them. The CDR3 coding sequence is TGTGCCAGCAGCGTAGGTGGGACACCAAGTGCCGAGCAGTACTTC. The encoded protein is CASSVGGTPSAEQYF. The full variable domain, in which reference TRBV9 and TRBJ2-7 provide the parts outside the CDR3, is DSGVTQTPKHLITATGQRVTLRCSPRSGDLSVYWYQQSLDQGLQFLIQYYNGEERAKGNILERFSAQQFPDLHSELNLSSLELGDSALYFCASSVGGTPSAEQYFGPGTRLTVT.

This clone was recorded only once. The chain combines TRBV19 with TRBJ2-7; D not resolved. CDR3 size: 14 residues. V was clipped by 7 bases and J by 0 bases, with 13 bases between them. Per the germline V gene, CDR1 is LNHDA and CDR2 is SQIVND (reference sequence). Here the CDR3 reads CASTSATNSYEQYF. CDR3 DNA: TGTGCCAGTACCTCAGCAACTAACTCCTACGAGCAGTACTTC.

The J gene is TRBJ1-5, the V gene TRBV7-6; D gene unclear. The V end lost 1 base, the J end lost 6 bases, and 4 bases lay between the germline ends. Germline CDR1 and CDR2: SGHVS and FNYEAQ. The CDR3 spans 12 residues. CDR3 sequence (DNA): TGTGCCAGCAGCTTAGAGGGTCAGCCCCAGCATTTT. Protein product: CASSLEGQPQHF.

This clone was seen a handful of times. The same CDR3 can be traced to other DNA sequences in this sample. The chain employs TRBV9 and TRBJ1-1; no firm D call. Germline V lookup: CDR1 SGDLS, CDR2 YYNGEE. V was cut by 3 bases and J by 1 base, with 4 bases left in between. The CDR3 has 12 residues. The CDR3 DNA follows: TGTGCCAGCAGCGGTTCGAACACTGAAGCTTTCTTT. Translated, it gives CASSGSNTEAFF.

V gene TRBV11-2 combines with J gene TRBJ2-5, with a tentative D call TRBD1 (7 bases). V gave up 4 bases and J gave up 5 bases, with 20 bases separating them. The V gene's germline CDR1 is SGHAT and CDR2 FQNNGV. This CDR3 has 16 amino acids. CDR3 nucleotide sequence: TGTGCCAGCAGCTCAGGGGGGACAGTTTATCGCGAGACCCAGTACTTC. Its translation: CASSSGGTVYRETQYF.

The rearrangement joins TRBV7-9 to TRBJ2-3, with D possibly matching TRBD2 (6 bases). This CDR3 has 16 amino acids. V was cut by 3 bases and J by 0 bases, with 13 bases left in between. CDR1 SEHNR and CDR2 FQNEAQ come from the germline V gene (reference sequence). CDR3 DNA: TGTGCCAGCAGCTTTTTTACGGGAGTTAGCACAGATACGCAGTATTTT. As protein: CASSFFTGVSTDTQYF.

With regard to this clone: The junction differs from germline at one of its ends, possibly a read error. The chain has TRBV7-7 and TRBJ2-1; 7 bases are a match to TRBD1. Germline V gene sequence: CDR1 SSHAT, CDR2 FNYEAQ (reference sequence). CDR3 size: 16 residues. Written as DNA, the CDR3 is TGTGCTAGCAGCCCAATGACAGGGAGCCCCTACAATGAGCAGTTCTTC. Its translation is CASSPMTGSPYNEQFF.

This chain links TRBV7-8 with TRBJ1-1; 12 positions match TRBD1. The CDR3 is 16 amino acids. With V trimmed by 3 bases and J by 5 bases, 7 bases remained unmatched. CDR1 is SGHVS and CDR2 is FQNEAQ in the germline V gene. DNA of the CDR3: TGTGCCAGCAGCTTTAGTCGGGACAGGGGGCGTACTGAAGCTTTCTTT. This sequence encodes CASSFSRDRGRTEAFF.

By share, this clone ranks as medium-sized. V is TRBV2 and J is TRBJ2-2; 9 bases are a match to TRBD1. The ends lost 7 bases at V and 6 bases at J; junction bases unmatched: 6. CDR1 is SNHLY, CDR2 FYNNEI, per germline. This CDR3 has 14 amino acids. CDR3 in amino acids: CASIGTGLPGELFF. The CDR3 DNA reads TGTGCCAGCATCGGGACAGGGCTACCCGGGGAGCTGTTTTTT.

The chain recombines TRBV4-1 with TRBJ2-7; the match to TRBD1 covers 11 bases. J gave up 6 bases and V 3 bases, and 10 bases lay outside the gene matches. The CDR3 runs to 16 residues. Per the germline V gene, CDR1 is MGHRA and CDR2 is YSYEKL. This CDR3 reads CASSHPRTGGLGEQYF. CDR3 in DNA: TGCGCCAGCAGCCACCCTCGGACAGGGGGCTTAGGCGAGCAGTACTTC.

This clone ranks as medium-sized. The chain joins TRBV5-6 to TRBJ2-1, with D possibly being TRBD2 (6 bases). The length of the CDR3 is 15 residues. Deletions cut 4 bases from V and 8 bases from J, with 19 bases between. In germline, CDR1 is SGHDT, CDR2 YYEEEE. The chain's CDR3 is CASSPEGWSDYEQFF. The CDR3 DNA follows: TGTGCCAGCAGCCCGGAGGGGTGGTCGGACTATGAGCAGTTCTTC.